This T cell receptor beta chain was sequenced in a study of T cell repertoires in cytomegalovirus infection. In its sample, this clonotype was seen many times. Its antigen is currently unknown. Findings and caveats of the study: It was HLA-C-restricted CMV-specific TCR beta clonotypes that dominated the response ex vivo.

TCRdb recomputed calls from the reads with MiXCR, one row per CDR3 protein. The table lists nearly 650,000 distinct CDR3 sequences, around 24% of them singletons. The CDR3 is 16 amino acids. Germline V gene lookup returns CDR1 SGHVS and CDR2 FNYEAQ. V dropped 1 base and J dropped 7; count of bases not matched to a gene: 9. The receptor comes from a human donor in good health (CMV status not recorded). Some clones in this sample may be carry-over from other donors' samples. Sequencing was done on a sample of CD8+ T cells from PBMCs. The V gene is TRBV7-6, the J gene TRBJ2-1; the match to TRBD2 covers 8 bases. CDR3 DNA: TGTGCCAGCAGCTTAGGAGCGGGGGAGCCAGGGAATGAGCAGTTCTTC. This sequence encodes CASSLGAGEPGNEQFF.